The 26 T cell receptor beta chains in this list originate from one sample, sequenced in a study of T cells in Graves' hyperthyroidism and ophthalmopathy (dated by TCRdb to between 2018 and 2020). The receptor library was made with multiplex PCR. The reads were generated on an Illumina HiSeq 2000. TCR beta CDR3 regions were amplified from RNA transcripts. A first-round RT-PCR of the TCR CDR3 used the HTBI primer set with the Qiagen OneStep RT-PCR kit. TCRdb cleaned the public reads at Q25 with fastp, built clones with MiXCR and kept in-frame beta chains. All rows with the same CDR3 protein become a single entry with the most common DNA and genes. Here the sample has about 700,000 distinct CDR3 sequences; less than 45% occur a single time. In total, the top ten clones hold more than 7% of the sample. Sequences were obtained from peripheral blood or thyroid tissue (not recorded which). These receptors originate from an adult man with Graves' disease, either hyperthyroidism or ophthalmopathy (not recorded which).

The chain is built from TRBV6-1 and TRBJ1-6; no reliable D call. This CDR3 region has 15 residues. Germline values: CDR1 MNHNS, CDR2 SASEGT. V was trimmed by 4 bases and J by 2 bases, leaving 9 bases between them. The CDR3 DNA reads TGTGCCAGCAGTGCTAGGCGGACCTATAATTCACCCCTCCACTTT. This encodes CASSARRTYNSPLHF.

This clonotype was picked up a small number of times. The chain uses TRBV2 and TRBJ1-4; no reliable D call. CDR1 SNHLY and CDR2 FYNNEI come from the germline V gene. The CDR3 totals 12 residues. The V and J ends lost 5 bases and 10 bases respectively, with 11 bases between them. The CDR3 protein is CASSSGLGKLFF. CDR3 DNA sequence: TGTGCCAGCAGTAGCGGCCTGGGAAAACTGTTTTTT.

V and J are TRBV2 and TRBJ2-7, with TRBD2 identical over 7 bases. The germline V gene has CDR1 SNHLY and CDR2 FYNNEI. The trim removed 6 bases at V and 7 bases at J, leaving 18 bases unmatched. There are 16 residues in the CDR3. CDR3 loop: CASSLALAVNTGEQYF. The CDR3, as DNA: TGTGCCAGCAGCTTAGCGCTAGCGGTGAACACCGGGGAGCAGTACTTC.

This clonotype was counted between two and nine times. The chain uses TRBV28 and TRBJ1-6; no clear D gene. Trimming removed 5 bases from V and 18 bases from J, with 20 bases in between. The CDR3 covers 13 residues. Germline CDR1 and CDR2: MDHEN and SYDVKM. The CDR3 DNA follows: TGTGCCAGCAGTCCTCTGACTCAGTATCGGCCCCACTTT. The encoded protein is CASSPLTQYRPHF.

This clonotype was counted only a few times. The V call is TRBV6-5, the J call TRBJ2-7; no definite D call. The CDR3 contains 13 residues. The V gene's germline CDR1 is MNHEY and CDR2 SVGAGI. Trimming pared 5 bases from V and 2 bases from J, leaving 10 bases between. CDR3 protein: CASSEARTYEQYF. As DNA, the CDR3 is TGTGCCAGCAGTGAAGCGAGGACCTACGAGCAGTACTTC.

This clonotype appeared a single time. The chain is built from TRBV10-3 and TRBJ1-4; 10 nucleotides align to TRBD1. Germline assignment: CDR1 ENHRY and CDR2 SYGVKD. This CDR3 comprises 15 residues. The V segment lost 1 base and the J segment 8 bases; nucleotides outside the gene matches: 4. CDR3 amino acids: CAISEWTGGNEKLFF. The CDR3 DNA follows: TGTGCCATCAGTGAGTGGACAGGGGGAAACGAAAAACTGTTTTTT.

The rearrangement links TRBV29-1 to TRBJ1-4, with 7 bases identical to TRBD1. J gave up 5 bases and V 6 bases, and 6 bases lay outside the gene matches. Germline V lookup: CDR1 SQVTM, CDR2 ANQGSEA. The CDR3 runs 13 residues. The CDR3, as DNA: TGCAGCGTAGTGGGACAGCGAAATGAAAAACTGTTTTTT. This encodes CSVVGQRNEKLFF.

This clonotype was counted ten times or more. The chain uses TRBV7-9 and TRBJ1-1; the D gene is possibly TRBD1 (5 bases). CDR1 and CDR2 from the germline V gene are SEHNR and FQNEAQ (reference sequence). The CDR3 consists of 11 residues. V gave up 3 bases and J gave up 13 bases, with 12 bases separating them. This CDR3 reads CASSLGLGVFF. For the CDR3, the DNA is TGTGCCAGCAGCTTGGGGCTTGGGGTTTTCTTT.

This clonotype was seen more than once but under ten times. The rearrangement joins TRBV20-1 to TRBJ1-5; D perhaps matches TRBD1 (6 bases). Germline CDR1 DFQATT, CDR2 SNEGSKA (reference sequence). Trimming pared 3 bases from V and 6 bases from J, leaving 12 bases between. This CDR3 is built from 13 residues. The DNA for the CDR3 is TGCAGTGCTAGTGGGGGCGCGGGTCAGCCCCAGCATTTT. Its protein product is CSASGGAGQPQHF.

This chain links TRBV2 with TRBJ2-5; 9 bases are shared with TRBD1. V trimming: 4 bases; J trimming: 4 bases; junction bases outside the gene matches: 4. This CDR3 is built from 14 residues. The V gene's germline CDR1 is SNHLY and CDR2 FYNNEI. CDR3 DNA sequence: TGTGCCAGCAGTGGGGGACAGGGCCGAGAGACCCAGTACTTC. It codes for CASSGGQGRETQYF.

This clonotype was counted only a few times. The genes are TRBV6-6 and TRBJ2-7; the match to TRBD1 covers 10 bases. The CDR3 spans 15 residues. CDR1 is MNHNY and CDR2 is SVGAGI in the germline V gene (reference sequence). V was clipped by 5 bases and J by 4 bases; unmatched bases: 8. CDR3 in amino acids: CASSEGLGQGYEQYF. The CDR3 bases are TGTGCCAGCAGTGAAGGATTGGGACAGGGGTACGAGCAGTACTTC.

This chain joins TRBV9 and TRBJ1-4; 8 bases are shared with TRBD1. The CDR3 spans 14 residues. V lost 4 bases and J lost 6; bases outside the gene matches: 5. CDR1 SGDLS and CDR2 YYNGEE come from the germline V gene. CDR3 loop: CASSLKTGDEKLFF. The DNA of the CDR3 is TGTGCCAGCAGCTTGAAGACAGGGGATGAAAAACTGTTTTTT.

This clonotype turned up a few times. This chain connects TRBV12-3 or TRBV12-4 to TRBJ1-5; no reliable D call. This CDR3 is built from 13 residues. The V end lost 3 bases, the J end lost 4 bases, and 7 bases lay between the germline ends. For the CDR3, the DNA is TGTGCCAGCAGTTTTGACCCAAATCAGCCCCAGCATTTT. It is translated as CASSFDPNQPQHF.

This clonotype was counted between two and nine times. This chain's CDR3 is CASSLAGSAYEQYF. In nucleotides, the CDR3 is TGCGCCAGCAGCTTGGCAGGGTCGGCCTACGAGCAGTACTTC. The chain employs TRBV5-1 and TRBJ2-7; possible D gene TRBD1, 5 bases. V was shortened by 0 bases and J by 2 bases, with 9 bases between the two germline ends. Germline CDR1 SGHRS, CDR2 YFSETQ. The CDR3 spans 14 residues.

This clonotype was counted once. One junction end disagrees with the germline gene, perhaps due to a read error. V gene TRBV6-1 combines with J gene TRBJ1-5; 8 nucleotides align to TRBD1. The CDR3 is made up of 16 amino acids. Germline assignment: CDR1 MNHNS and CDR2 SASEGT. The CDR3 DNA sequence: TGTGCCAGCAGGGCAGGACAGGGCGGCCTTTATCAGCCCCAGCACTTT. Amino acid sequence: CASRAGQGGLYQPQHF.

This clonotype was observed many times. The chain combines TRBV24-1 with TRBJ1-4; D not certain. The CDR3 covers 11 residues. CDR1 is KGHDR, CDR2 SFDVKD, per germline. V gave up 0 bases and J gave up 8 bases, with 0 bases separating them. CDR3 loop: CATSDLEKLFF. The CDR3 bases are TGTGCCACCAGTGATTTGGAAAAACTGTTTTTT.

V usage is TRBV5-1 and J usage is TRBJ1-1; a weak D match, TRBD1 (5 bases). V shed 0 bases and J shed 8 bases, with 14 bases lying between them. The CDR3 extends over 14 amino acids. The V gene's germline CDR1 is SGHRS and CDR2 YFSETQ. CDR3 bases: TGCGCCAGCAGCTTGGGGGGGATGACGTCCGAAGCTTTCTTT. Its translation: CASSLGGMTSEAFF.

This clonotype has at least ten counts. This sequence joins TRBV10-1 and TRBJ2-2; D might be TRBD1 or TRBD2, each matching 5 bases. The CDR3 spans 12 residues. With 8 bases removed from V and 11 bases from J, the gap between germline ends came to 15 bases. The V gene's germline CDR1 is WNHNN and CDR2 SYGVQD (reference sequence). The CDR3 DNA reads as TGCGCCAGCTCAGAACGGGGCGGCGAGCTGTTTTTT. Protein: CASSERGGELFF.

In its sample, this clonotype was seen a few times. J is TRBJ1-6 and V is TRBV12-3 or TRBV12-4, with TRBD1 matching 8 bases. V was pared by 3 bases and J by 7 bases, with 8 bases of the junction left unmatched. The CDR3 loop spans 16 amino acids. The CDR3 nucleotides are TGTGCCAGCAGTTTGGGAGGACAGGGCGGAAATTCACCCCTCCACTTT. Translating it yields CASSLGGQGGNSPLHF.

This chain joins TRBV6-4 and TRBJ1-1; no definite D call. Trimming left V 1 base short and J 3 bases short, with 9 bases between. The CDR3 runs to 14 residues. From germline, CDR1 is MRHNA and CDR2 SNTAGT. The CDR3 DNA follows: TGTGCCAGCAGTGACTGGGGAGGCGACACTGAAGCTTTCTTT. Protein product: CASSDWGGDTEAFF.

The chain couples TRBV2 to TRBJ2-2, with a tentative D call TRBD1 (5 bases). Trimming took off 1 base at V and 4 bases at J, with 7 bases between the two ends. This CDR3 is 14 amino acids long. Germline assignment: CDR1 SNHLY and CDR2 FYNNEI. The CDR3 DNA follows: TGTGCCAGCAGTGAAGGACAGACCACCGGGGAGCTGTTTTTT. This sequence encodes CASSEGQTTGELFF. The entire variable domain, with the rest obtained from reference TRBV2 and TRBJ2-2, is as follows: EPEVTQTPSHQVTQMGQEVILRCVPISNHLYFYWYRQILGQKVEFLVSFYNNEISEKSEIFDDQFSVERPDGSNFTLKIRSTKLEDSAMYFCASSEGQTTGELFFGEGSRLTVL.

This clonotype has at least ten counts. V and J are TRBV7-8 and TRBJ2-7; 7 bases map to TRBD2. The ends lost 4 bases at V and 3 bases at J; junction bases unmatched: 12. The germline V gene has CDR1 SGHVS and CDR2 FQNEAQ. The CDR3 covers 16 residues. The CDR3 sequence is CASSSNRREKSYEQYF. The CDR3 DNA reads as TGTGCCAGCAGCTCTAATCGGCGGGAGAAGAGCTACGAGCAGTACTTC.

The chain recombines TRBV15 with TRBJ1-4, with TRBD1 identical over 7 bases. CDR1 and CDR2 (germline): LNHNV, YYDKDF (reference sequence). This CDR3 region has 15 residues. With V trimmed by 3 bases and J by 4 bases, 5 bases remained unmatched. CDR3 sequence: CATSSLGTVNEKLFF. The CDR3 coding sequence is TGTGCCACCAGCAGCTTAGGGACAGTTAATGAAAAACTGTTTTTT.

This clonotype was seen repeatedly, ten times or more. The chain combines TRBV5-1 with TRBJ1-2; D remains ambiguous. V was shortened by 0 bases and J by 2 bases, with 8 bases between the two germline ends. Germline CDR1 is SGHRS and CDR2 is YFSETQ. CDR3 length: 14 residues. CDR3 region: CASSLVGGNYGYTF. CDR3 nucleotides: TGCGCCAGCAGCTTGGTCGGAGGGAACTATGGCTACACCTTC.

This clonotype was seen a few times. The DNA of the CDR3 is TGTGCCAGCAGTCGGGGACAGCTTAGAATCACTGAAGCTTTCTTT. Amino acids: CASSRGQLRITEAFF. The chain combines TRBV6-2 or TRBV6-3 with TRBJ1-1; 7 positions agree with TRBD1. V lost 5 bases, J lost 4 bases, and 10 bases stayed unmatched. The germline V gene has CDR1 MNHEY and CDR2 SVGEGT. CDR3 size: 15 residues.

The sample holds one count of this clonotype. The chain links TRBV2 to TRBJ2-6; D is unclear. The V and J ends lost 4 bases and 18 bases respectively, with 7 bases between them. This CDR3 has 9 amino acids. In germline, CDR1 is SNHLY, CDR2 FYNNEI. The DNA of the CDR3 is TGTGCCAGCAGTGTCCTCCGGACTTTC. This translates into CASSVLRTF.